This T cell receptor beta chain was recorded in a study of blood T cell repertoires in COVID-19. On the study more broadly: T cells, B-cell-depleted T cells, or PBMCs provided the cDNA or gDNA that served as material.

After removal of 4 bases from V and 2 bases from J, the junction contained 5 bases not matched to a gene. CDR1 and CDR2 (germline): SGHRS, YFSETQ. The CDR3 sequence is 14 residues long. Original analysis: Estimates of nucleated cell counts were drawn from the amplification of reference gene primers. This table comes from immunoSEQ multiplex PCR, and its TCRdb copy is limited to in-frame clones, with some not included. V and J calls plus clone size are reproduced from that table; the DNA served to infer D and trimming. The sample comprises a few hundred thousand clones, more than 80% of which are singletons, and around 1.1% rests with the top ten.

The rearrangement joins TRBV5-1 to TRBJ2-7; 8 bases line up with TRBD1. The receptor was derived from a man aged 30 to 39 who had recovered from COVID-19. Sequenced: PBMCs or T cells enriched from blood (not recorded which). The CDR3 here is CASSHGQGAYEQYF. The CDR3 coding sequence is TGCGCCAGCAGCCACGGACAGGGCGCCTACGAGCAGTACTTC.